Listed below are T cell receptor beta chains from one sample, sequenced in a study of shared clonotypes between healthy human individuals. Sequenced by immunoSEQ multiplex PCR; TCRdb stores in-frame clones only, minus some. Of some 490,000 clones listed, approximately 81% are singletons. The sample consisted of PBMCs. Receptors were obtained from a woman aged 40 to 50 in good health. Some clones in this sample may be carry-over from other donors' samples. The CDR3 runs from the conserved cysteine through the conserved F or W. Clone size is not always given. Where it is, it says once, few, many or a class for expanded clones.

TRBV28	NA	TRBJ2-7	CASSTQGWEQYF
TRBV13	NA	TRBJ1-2	CATLLAGGGYTF
TRBV20-1	NA	TRBJ2-7	CSANSGTIKYF
TRBV5-4	NA	TRBJ2-5	CASSEAEGGLGTQYF
TRBV28	NA	TRBJ2-3	CASNGGSSVDTQYF
TRBV4-3	NA	TRBJ2-2	CASSQSGTGWGTGELFF
TRBV7-2	NA	TRBJ2-1	CASSLESGGMPFF
TRBV4-2	NA	TRBJ2-7	CASSQEKASGPYEQYF
TRBV28	NA	TRBJ1-2	CASNNRRVIGYTF
TRBV2	NA	TRBJ1-5	CASSAGTGGALGNQPQHF
TRBV6-1	NA	TRBJ2-6	CASSGGYFGGDSGANVLTF
TRBV29-1	NA	TRBJ2-1	CSASSGRSPYNEQFF
TRBV6-5	NA	TRBJ2-5	CASTYSTLGHQETQYF
TRBV10-2	NA	TRBJ2-1	CASRPTGGLDEQFF
TRBV27	NA	TRBJ2-7	CASSSRNPPYEQYF
TRBV29-1	NA	TRBJ2-3	CSVGDDTDTQYF
TRBV7-3	NA	TRBJ2-3	CASSLAAEPSTDTQYF
TRBV7-8	NA	TRBJ2-5	CASSLRLGSGVGETQYF
TRBV11-2	NA	TRBJ2-7	CASSQGLTGEQYF
TRBV28	NA	TRBJ1-2	CASSPPALGQVYGYTF
TRBV7-9	NA	TRBJ2-2	CASSLGGSTGELFF
TRBV12-2	NA	TRBJ2-1	CASRFFVKQFF
TRBV6-5	NA	TRBJ2-7	CASSPRQDLKGQYF
TRBV6-5	few	TRBJ2-7	CASSTGQSQYF
TRBV5-1	NA	TRBJ2-5	CASSPPQGRQETQYF
TRBV7-9	NA	TRBJ2-5	CASSLAREKETQYF
TRBV27	NA	TRBJ2-1	CASSSTDTYNEQFF
TRBV7-2	NA	TRBJ1-2	CASSLQSGTANYGYTF
TRBV7-9	NA	TRBJ2-7	CASSSTQGGGQYF
TRBV6-5	NA	TRBJ2-7	CASSYGQLYEQYF
TRBV19	once	TRBJ2-5	CATSQRPGETQYF
TRBV4-1	NA	TRBJ1-2	CASSQETYYGYTF
TRBV11-2	few	TRBJ2-7	CASSLRPGGPYEQYF
TRBV7-8	once	TRBJ2-7	CASSSGQGLYEQYF
TRBV5-1	many	TRBJ2-7	CASSLAGGGVLSYEQYF
TRBV23-1	many	TRBJ2-7	CASSHPGGGYEQYF
TRBV7-8	NA	TRBJ2-7	CASSLTGYEQYF
TRBV28	NA	TRBJ1-1	CASSLGTWGTEAFF
TRBV28	NA	TRBJ1-4	CASRPGRTSEKLFF
TRBV7-2	NA	TRBJ1-5	CASSHGGQPQHF
TRBV11-2	NA	TRBJ2-1	CASSSILTGSYNEQFF
TRBV4-1	NA	TRBJ1-5	CASSQEGQQPQHF
TRBV6-1	once	TRBJ1-1	CASSSTGIEAFF
TRBV27	NA	TRBJ2-3	CASSRILSGSTDTQYF
TRBV2	NA	TRBJ1-1	CASQGFVETEAFF
TRBV12-5	NA	TRBJ2-1	CANGPLTGEVNEQFF
TRBV2	many	TRBJ2-5	CASSELDVQETQYF
TRBV28	NA	TRBJ2-3	CASMPGQASTDTQYF
TRBV11-2	NA	TRBJ2-1	CASSPRGLAGNYEQFF
TRBV6-6	NA	TRBJ2-1	CATAGSGSSYNEQFF
TRBV9	NA	TRBJ1-4	CASSRDRNEKLFF
TRBV29-1	NA	TRBJ2-7	CSASGSIPYEQYF
TRBV7-8	NA	TRBJ1-1	CASSLDRNTEAFF